This TCR beta chain was recovered during a study of blood T cells in healthy people across ages. Overall study results and limits: One million T cells yielded diversity estimates that were considered underestimates. Naive CD4+ cell counts and diversity both ran higher in long-lived than in aged donors.

Comment on this clonotype: The antigen is unknown.

V lost 4 bases and J lost 2; bases outside the gene matches: 10. The CDR3 sequence is 16 residues long. Germline CDR1 reads SGHRS; CDR2 reads YFSETQ. Combining a sample-barcoded 5' primer with a J-beta primer mix, a second PCR ran for roughly 6 to 12 cycles. TCRdb used MiXCR to reprocess the 5' RACE reads, holding one entry per CDR3 protein. In the table there are approximately 820,000 distinct CDR3 sequences, roughly 44% of which are singletons. The clonotype was recovered from a man aged 55 to 70 in good health. The chain links TRBV5-1 to TRBJ2-3, with TRBD2 matching 7 bases. The sample consisted of blood. The CDR3 DNA sequence: TGCGCCAGCAGCCCGGGGACTACCCTGTCCACAGATACGCAGTATTTT. This encodes CASSPGTTLSTDTQYF.